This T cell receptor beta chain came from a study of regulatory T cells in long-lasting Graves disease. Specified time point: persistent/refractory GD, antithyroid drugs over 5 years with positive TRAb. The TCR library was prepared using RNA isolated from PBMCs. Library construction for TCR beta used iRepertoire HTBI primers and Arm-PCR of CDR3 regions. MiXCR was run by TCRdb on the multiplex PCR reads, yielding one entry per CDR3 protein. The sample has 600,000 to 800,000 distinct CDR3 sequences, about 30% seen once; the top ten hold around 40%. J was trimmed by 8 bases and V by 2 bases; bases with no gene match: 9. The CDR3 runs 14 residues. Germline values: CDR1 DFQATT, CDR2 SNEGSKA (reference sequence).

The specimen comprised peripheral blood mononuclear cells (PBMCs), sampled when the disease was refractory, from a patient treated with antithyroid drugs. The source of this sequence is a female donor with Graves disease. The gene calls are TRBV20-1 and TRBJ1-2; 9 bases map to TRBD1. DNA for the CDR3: TGCAGTGCTAGACTAGGGGACAGGGCATGGGGCTACACCTTC. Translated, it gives CSARLGDRAWGYTF.